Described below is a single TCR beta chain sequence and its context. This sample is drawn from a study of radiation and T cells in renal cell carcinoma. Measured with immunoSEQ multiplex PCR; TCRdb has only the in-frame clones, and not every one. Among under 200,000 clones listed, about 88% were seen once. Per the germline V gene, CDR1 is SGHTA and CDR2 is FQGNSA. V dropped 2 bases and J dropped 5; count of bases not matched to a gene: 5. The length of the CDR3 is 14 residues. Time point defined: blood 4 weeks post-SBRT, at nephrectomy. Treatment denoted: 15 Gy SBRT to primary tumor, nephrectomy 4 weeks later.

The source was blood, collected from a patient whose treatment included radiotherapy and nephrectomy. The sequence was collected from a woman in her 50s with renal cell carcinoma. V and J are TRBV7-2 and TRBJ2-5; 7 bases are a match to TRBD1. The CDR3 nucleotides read TGTGCCAGCAGCTTAAGGGGACAGAGGGAGACCCAGTACTTC. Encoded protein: CASSLRGQRETQYF.